This is a list of T cell receptor beta chains from one sample in a study of blood T cell repertoires in COVID-19. Profiling relied on immunoSEQ multiplex PCR, and the TCRdb table lists in-frame clones only, not all of them. The sample contains roughly 120,000 clones, about nine tenths of which appear only once. Sequencing input: peripheral blood. These receptors were taken from a man aged 70 or older who had recovered from COVID-19. Each CDR3 is given with its conserved first and last residue.

j_call cdr3_length v_call cdr3_aa
TRBJ2-7 12 TRBV6-5 CASSLQGNEQYF
TRBJ2-1 14 TRBV20-1 CSASLVWLDNEQFF
TRBJ2-4 15 TRBV7-2 CASSLVFGGAGIQYF
TRBJ2-2 16 TRBV30 CAWDRLAGGPAGELFF
TRBJ2-5 14 TRBV9 CASSVGMGGETQYF
TRBJ2-2 14 TRBV2 CASRRTPNTGELFF
TRBJ1-3 15 TRBV28 CASSVNPPGGNTIYF
TRBJ1-2 15 TRBV7-2 CASSPWGVGGYGYTF
TRBJ2-2 17 TRBV28 CASSLPRTGTNTGELFF
TRBJ1-5 14 TRBV2 CASTKESSNQPQHF
TRBJ2-4 21 TRBV10-1 CASSESKPSRLAGIAKNIQYF
TRBJ1-1 13 TRBV6-2/TRBV6-3 CASSKTGWTEAFF
TRBJ2-2 16 TRBV3-1/TRBV3-2 CASSPLRTGRTGELFF
TRBJ2-1 12 TRBV29-1 CSVGNGNNEQFF
TRBJ1-2 13 TRBV30 CAWSAGGKAGYTF
TRBJ2-7 15 TRBV9 CASSEGTGVPYEQYF
TRBJ1-5 17 TRBV7-9 CASSLGGTGYSNQPQHF
TRBJ2-7 20 TRBV7-8 CASSLARFRSGSGPGYEQYF
TRBJ1-1 16 TRBV7-9 CASSLEFGQGGTEAFF
TRBJ1-5 16 TRBV5-1 CASSLGSGASNQPQHF
TRBJ1-2 15 TRBV7-2 CASRFQPQGADGYTF
TRBJ2-5 15 TRBV10-3 CAIRTAGGPGETQYF
TRBJ2-7 15 TRBV7-6 CASSLAGGSSYEQYF
TRBJ2-5 15 TRBV7-3 CASSPQSGYQETQYF
TRBJ2-5 15 TRBV7-7 CASSLSLAGYQTQYF
TRBJ2-1 14 TRBV4-1 CASSQLTVGNEQFF
TRBJ2-3 16 TRBV10-3 CAISETGRGGYDTQYF
TRBJ2-2 16 TRBV5-1 CASSAGLASNTGELFF
TRBJ2-1 15 TRBV9 CASSVYSGAYNEQFF
TRBJ1-2 13 TRBV6-5 CASSYDRNYGYTF
TRBJ2-1 15 TRBV5-1 CASGSTSGSGNEQFF
TRBJ1-5 15 TRBV28 CASRGGQFSNQPQHF
TRBJ1-2 14 TRBV7-2 CASSSTTGEYGYTF
TRBJ2-3 15 TRBV28 CASSFLTSGTDTQYF
TRBJ2-7 13 TRBV5-1 CASSSGPRDEQYF
TRBJ2-2 15 TRBV24-1 CATSDFPRGTGELFF
TRBJ1-1 15 TRBV7-2 CASSPPARTNTEAFF
TRBJ2-2 16 TRBV5-6 CASSLGAATGGGELFF
TRBJ2-1 16 TRBV5-1 CASSLGGTGIADEQFF
TRBJ1-1 15 TRBV9 CASSVVSRGDTEAFF
TRBJ1-2 12 TRBV7-2 CASSLQGYGYTF
TRBJ1-6 15 TRBV18 CASSPTGGYNSPLHF
TRBJ1-6 17 TRBV4-3 CASSQEEGAIYNSPLHF
TRBJ2-7 13 TRBV6-5 CASRSGQTYEQYF
TRBJ2-7 14 TRBV6-1 CASSEYPTTYEQYF
TRBJ2-7 15 TRBV11-3 CASSRGLAGEYEQYF
TRBJ1-2 15 TRBV6-5 CASRGWTGKNYGYTF
TRBJ2-5 11 TRBV7-2 CASSFLETQYF
TRBJ2-1 17 TRBV7-3 CASSLIGASGRVGEQFF
TRBJ2-3 15 TRBV5-1 CASSWGSSVTDTQYF
TRBJ2-7 16 TRBV5-6 CASSRDRGRVMNEQYF
TRBJ1-2 15 TRBV11-2 CASRNADRGYVGYTF